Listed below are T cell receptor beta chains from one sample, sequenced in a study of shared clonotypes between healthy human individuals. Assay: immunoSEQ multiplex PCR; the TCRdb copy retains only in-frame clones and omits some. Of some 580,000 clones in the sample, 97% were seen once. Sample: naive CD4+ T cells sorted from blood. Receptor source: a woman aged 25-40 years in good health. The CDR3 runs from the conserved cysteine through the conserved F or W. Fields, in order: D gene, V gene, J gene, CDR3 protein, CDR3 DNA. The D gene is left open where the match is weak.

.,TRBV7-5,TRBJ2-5,CVRSSLRQFPYQETQYF,TGTGTCAGAAGCTCCCTCCGTCAGTTTCCGTACCAAGAGACCCAGTACTTC
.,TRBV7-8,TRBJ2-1,CASRDRHNEQFF,TGTGCCAGCAGGGATCGACACAATGAGCAGTTCTTC
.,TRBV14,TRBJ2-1,CASSQNRVGEQFF,TGTGCCAGCAGCCAGAACAGGGTAGGCGAGCAGTTCTTC
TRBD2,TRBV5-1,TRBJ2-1,CASQAAVVAGVYNEQFF,TGCGCCAGCCAGGCAGCAGTAGTAGCGGGAGTTTACAATGAGCAGTTCTTC
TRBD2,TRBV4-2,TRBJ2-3,CASSQATSGRTDTQYF,TGTGCCAGCAGCCAAGCCACTAGCGGGCGCACAGATACGCAGTATTTT
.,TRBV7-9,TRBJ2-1,CASSLAWPTNEQFF,TGTGCCAGCAGCTTAGCGTGGCCAACCAATGAGCAGTTCTTC
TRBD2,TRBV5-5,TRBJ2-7,CASSPGTSGEGFGFYEQYF,TGTGCCAGCAGCCCCGGGACTAGCGGGGAGGGTTTCGGCTTCTACGAGCAGTACTTC
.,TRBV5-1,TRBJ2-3,CASRTGIGTDTQYF,TGCGCCAGCAGGACGGGGATAGGCACAGATACGCAGTATTTT
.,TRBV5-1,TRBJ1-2,CASSPEGGDGYTF,TGCGCCAGCAGCCCTGAGGGGGGCGATGGCTACACCTTC
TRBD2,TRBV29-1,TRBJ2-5,CSAGLAGEEKTQYF,TGCAGCGCAGGACTAGCGGGAGAGGAGAAGACCCAGTACTTC
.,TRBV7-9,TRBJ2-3,CASSVEPQYF,TGTGCCAGCAGCGTAGAACCGCAGTATTTT
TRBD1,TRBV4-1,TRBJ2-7,CASSPTRGTGLTYEQYF,TGCGCCAGCAGCCCCACTCGGGGGACAGGGTTAACCTACGAGCAGTACTTC
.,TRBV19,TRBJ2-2,CASSMGGGYNTGELFF,TGTGCCAGTAGTATGGGAGGGGGCTATAACACCGGGGAGCTGTTTTTT